This T cell receptor (beta chain) was sequenced during a study of control samples from healthy donors and cancer patients (dated by TCRdb to the early 2020s). Turning to this clone: Its antigen is still unknown. The sample holds no much larger clone one base away, and base qualities are not on file.

Reading the germline V gene gives CDR1 SQVTM and CDR2 ANQGSEA. The CDR3 holds 12 amino acids from the cysteine to the phenylalanine. Of the read, only the CDR3 DNA is kept; its 36 bases are in frame from base 1. V sheds 7 bases and J sheds 1 base, leaving 10 bases between their ends. The library relied on the immunoSEQ multiplex PCR assay. The table was pulled from immuneACCESS by TCRdb, which kept in-frame rearrangements only. Such tables lose some clones; where checked, under half of the loss comes from unresolved V genes, and the rest has no known cause. The sample contains around 93,000 clones, roughly 92% of them found a single time. Around 2.8% of the sample is in the top ten clones.

Recombination joined TRBV29-1 with TRBJ2-5; possibly the D gene is TRBD1, per 6 matching bases. Sequencing was carried out using blood. The clonotype comes from a human donor in good health. The donor label of this sample is uncertain. This receptor has the CDR3 CSGGQLQETQYF. In nucleotides, the sequence is TGCAGCGGAGGACAGCTCCAAGAGACCCAGTACTTC.